Below, 8 T cell receptor beta chains from the same sample are listed, as sequenced in a study of Ad26.COV2.S vaccination and SARS-CoV-2 variants. The repertoire was sequenced with immunoSEQ multiplex PCR; TCRdb's copy has only in-frame clones and lacks some. The repertoire holds fewer than 500,000 clones, 89% seen once, with 2% to 3% in the top ten. The treatment here: approximately 18 received Ad26.COV2.S at low or high dose, single or two shots; several received placebo; per-sample allocation not given. Material that was analyzed had been drawn on day 63 after the first vaccine or placebo injection. The sequenced sample was peripheral blood, obtained in a trial of Ad26.COV2.S vaccine versus placebo. These receptors were taken from a person between 18 and 65 years old who received the Ad26.COV2.S COVID-19 vaccine or a placebo.

The chain uses TRBV18 and TRBJ2-5, with TRBD1 as a possible D gene (6 bases). Trimming took off 1 base at V and 4 bases at J, with 19 bases between the two ends. Germline CDR1 and CDR2: KGHSH and LQKENI. CDR3 length equals 17 residues. The chain's CDR3 is CASSPLPDRSRRETQYF. The CDR3 nucleotides are TGTGCCAGCTCACCACTTCCGGACAGATCTAGACGAGAGACCCAGTACTTC.

The genes are TRBV9 and TRBJ2-6, with 7 bases fitting TRBD2. Germline V gene data show CDR1 as SGDLS and CDR2 as YYNGEE. CDR3 length: 15 amino acids. V was clipped by 2 bases and J by 4 bases; unmatched bases: 3. This CDR3 reads CASSVGGLGANVLTF. CDR3 in DNA: TGTGCCAGCAGCGTGGGGGGACTAGGGGCCAACGTCCTGACTTTC.

The J gene is TRBJ2-5, the V gene TRBV11-2; D might be TRBD2 (5 bases). This CDR3 is 13 amino acids long. V dropped 4 bases and J dropped 3 bases, with 9 bases sitting between them. Looked up from germline, CDR1 is SGHAT and CDR2 is FQNNGV. The CDR3 reads CASSWTGKETQYF. CDR3 in DNA: TGTGCCAGCAGCTGGACGGGGAAAGAGACCCAGTACTTC.

This clone was seen just once. V is TRBV7-9 and J is TRBJ1-2; D unclear. CDR1 is SEHNR, CDR2 FQNEAQ, per germline (reference sequence). This CDR3 is built from 16 residues. V lost 5 bases to trimming and J lost 5 bases, with 21 bases between them. The CDR3 nucleotides are TGTGCCAGCAGCCAAAACACCCCGGCCCCCATGTATGGCTACACCTTC. Residues: CASSQNTPAPMYGYTF.

The chain uses TRBV4-3 and TRBJ2-1; no definite D call. The germline V gene encodes CDR1 LGHNA and CDR2 YSLEER. V shed 1 base and J shed 4 bases, with 5 bases lying between them. This CDR3 is 13 amino acids long. The DNA for the CDR3 is TGCGCCAGCAGCCAAGTGGGATACAATGAGCAGTTCTTC. Translation gives CASSQVGYNEQFF.

DNA for the CDR3: TGCGCCAGCAGCCAAGGGGCTGCGCGGCCTGGGGGAGATACGCAGTATTTT. This sequence encodes CASSQGAARPGGDTQYF. V is TRBV4-1 and J is TRBJ2-3; possibly TRBD1 or TRBD2 for D (5 bases each). This CDR3 is built from 17 residues. The ends were cut back, 1 base at V and 5 bases at J, with 19 bases in the middle. Germline CDR1 MGHRA, CDR2 YSYEKL.

The chain carries TRBV30 and TRBJ1-6; D not resolved. Trimming stripped 0 bases from V and 7 bases from J, with 16 bases between. Germline CDR1 GTSNPN, CDR2 SVGIG (reference sequence). The CDR3 spans 16 residues. CDR3 amino acids: CAWSVGRTGANSPLHF. The CDR3 coding sequence is TGTGCCTGGAGTGTAGGCCGGACGGGCGCCAATTCACCCCTCCACTTT.

The chain joins TRBV18 to TRBJ2-7; 7 bases fit TRBD1. The CDR3 has 14 amino acids. Germline-derived CDR1 and CDR2 are KGHSH and LQKENI. V lost 1 base and J lost 2; bases outside the gene matches: 2. The CDR3 DNA reads as TGTGCCAGCTCACCACGGACAGGCCCCTACGAGCAGTACTTC. The encoded protein is CASSPRTGPYEQYF.